These T cell receptor beta chains were read from a single sample in a study of T cell changes during pregnancy in multiple sclerosis. Assay used: immunoSEQ multiplex PCR; TCRdb lists only in-frame clones, some missing. The data show about 40,000 clones, about 91% seen once. The sequencing used CD4+ T cells from peripheral blood mononuclear cells, collected before pregnancy. The source is a female donor with multiple sclerosis, enrolled in a pregnancy study. Each CDR3 is given with its conserved first and last residue. The D gene is left open where the match is weak. For some rows the clone size is stated as once, few or many, or as a class when expanded; others skip it.

.	.	TRBV29-1	TRBJ1-4	TGCAGCGCCGCGGGGGAAAAACTGTTTTTT	CSAAGEKLFF
.	.	TRBV5-4	TRBJ1-2	TGTGCCAGCAGTCCATCTTCGACTGACTATGGCTACACCTTC	CASSPSSTDYGYTF
.	TRBD1	TRBV29-1	TRBJ1-2	TGCAGCGTTGCACTGACAGGGATCTATGGCTACACCTTC	CSVALTGIYGYTF
.	TRBD2	TRBV10-1	TRBJ2-1	TGCGCCAGCAGTGAGTCTGATAGCGGGGGGCCCTTTGGCAATGAGCAGTTCTTC	CASSESDSGGPFGNEQFF
.	TRBD2	TRBV7-2	TRBJ2-5	TGTGCCAGCAGTCAAGAACTAGCGGGAGCCGGCGAGACCCAGTACTTC	CASSQELAGAGETQYF
.	.	TRBV21-1	TRBJ2-7	TGTGCCAGCAGTAGAACAGGGGGGAACTCCTACGAGCAGTACTTC	CASSRTGGNSYEQYF
.	TRBD1	TRBV30	TRBJ1-4	TGTGCCTGGAGTGCCGACAGGGCGCGAGAAAAACTGTTTTTT	CAWSADRAREKLFF
.	.	TRBV5-4	TRBJ2-3	TGTGCCAGCAGCTTACCATCCCCAAGTCGGACAGATACGCAGTATTTT	CASSLPSPSRTDTQYF
few	.	TRBV7-9	TRBJ1-4	TGTGCCAGCTCCCGAATCGGGGATTGGGAAAAACTGTTTTTT	CASSRIGDWEKLFF
.	.	TRBV29-1	TRBJ2-7	TGCAGCGTTCGGCAGGGGCCCTACGAGCAGTACTTC	CSVRQGPYEQYF
.	.	TRBV4-1	TRBJ1-1	TGCGCCAGCAGCCAAGATGTGGGCAGGGGTGGCACTGAAGCTTTCTTT	CASSQDVGRGGTEAFF
.	.	TRBV6-5	TRBJ1-1	TGTGCCAGCAGTTACAGGGGGAAGAACACTGAAGCTTTCTTT	CASSYRGKNTEAFF
.	.	TRBV5-1	TRBJ2-5	TGCGCCAGCAGGAATCCGAGCTCATCAGAGACCCAGTACTTC	CASRNPSSSETQYF
few	TRBD1	TRBV5-4	TRBJ2-2	TGTGCCAGCAGCGCGGGACAGGGTAGGGTCACCGGGGAGCTGTTTTTT	CASSAGQGRVTGELFF
once	.	TRBV19	TRBJ1-2	TGTGCCAGTAGTAATGAGGGGACACGAAAGGGCTATGGCTACACCTTC	CASSNEGTRKGYGYTF
.	.	TRBV5-4	TRBJ2-1	TGTGCCAGCAGCCCCCCCGGTAGCTACAATGAGCAGTTCTTC	CASSPPGSYNEQFF
.	.	TRBV10-3	TRBJ2-3	TGTGCCATCAGTGAGTCAACAGGGCGGTCGGGCACAGATACGCAGTATTTT	CAISESTGRSGTDTQYF
once	.	TRBV29-1	TRBJ2-7	TGCAGCGCCGGGGGGGGGACAGGGCTTTACGAGCAGTACTTC	CSAGGGTGLYEQYF
.	TRBD2	TRBV5-4	TRBJ2-2	TGTGCCAGCAGCCGCGGGGGAACCGGGGAGCTGTTTTTT	CASSRGGTGELFF
.	.	TRBV15	TRBJ1-1	TGTGCCACCAGCAGAGTCACGGGACGGGGGAGCACTGAAGCTTTCTTT	CATSRVTGRGSTEAFF
.	TRBD1	TRBV5-4	TRBJ1-5	TGTGCCAGCAGCTTTCAGGGGGTCGAACAGCCCCAGCATTTT	CASSFQGVEQPQHF
.	.	TRBV6-4	TRBJ2-3	TGTGCCAGCAGTGAAAGGCCGCAGGGAGATACGCAGTATTTT	CASSERPQGDTQYF
.	TRBD1	TRBV7-2	TRBJ1-2	TGTGCCAGCAGCTTCGACCGTAGAAGGACAGGGGGCTACACCTTC	CASSFDRRRTGGYTF
.	TRBD1	TRBV5-5	TRBJ1-1	TGTGCCAGCAGCCCACGGAGGTACAGGGGGAACACTGAAGCTTTCTTT	CASSPRRYRGNTEAFF
.	TRBD1	TRBV5-1	TRBJ2-7	TGCGCCAGCAGCTCATCAGGGGGTGAGCAGTACTTC	CASSSSGGEQYF
.	TRBD1	TRBV5-6	TRBJ1-1	TGTGCCAGCAGTTACACAGGGGAAACTGAAGCTTTCTTT	CASSYTGETEAFF
.	.	TRBV4-2	TRBJ1-1	TGTGCCAGCAGCCAAGTGTTTGAGCAGGGGAACACTGAAGCTTTCTTT	CASSQVFEQGNTEAFF
.	.	TRBV19	TRBJ1-2	TGTGCCAGTAGTATAGCCAAGCCCCTCGTTTATGGCTACACCTTC	CASSIAKPLVYGYTF
.	TRBD2	TRBV7-6	TRBJ2-3	TGTGCCAGCAGCTCCGGGGGGGCGACAGATACGCAGTATTTT	CASSSGGATDTQYF
.	TRBD1	TRBV6-1	TRBJ2-7	TGTGCCAGCAGTGATTTAAGAACCGGGACAGGGAGGAACGAGCAGTACTTC	CASSDLRTGTGRNEQYF
once	TRBD1	TRBV18	TRBJ2-7	TGTGCCAGCTCACCACCAGGGGGCGGCGAGCAGTACTTC	CASSPPGGGEQYF
.	.	TRBV9	TRBJ1-3	TGTGCCAGCAGCGTAAGCTCAGGGGTAGGAAACACCATATATTTT	CASSVSSGVGNTIYF
.	.	TRBV19	TRBJ2-1	TGTGCCAGTAGTATCTTGGGAGTTATCCAGTTCTTC	CASSILGVIQFF
.	.	TRBV30	TRBJ2-3	TGTGCCTGGAGTGTACCTGGTGCGGGAGATACGCAGTATTTT	CAWSVPGAGDTQYF
once	.	TRBV2	TRBJ2-5	TGTGCCAGCAGTCCAGGGGGGCAAGAGACCCAGTACTTC	CASSPGGQETQYF
.	.	TRBV5-1	TRBJ2-1	TGCGCCAGCAGCGCTCAGGGTAATGAGCAGTTCTTC	CASSAQGNEQFF
.	TRBD2	TRBV13	TRBJ2-3	TGTGCCAGCAGCGTGAAAAGGACTAGCGGGGGGTATACGCAGTATTTT	CASSVKRTSGGYTQYF
.	.	TRBV29-1	TRBJ2-2	TGCAGCGTTGAGCGTCCACACACCGGGGAGCTGTTTTTT	CSVERPHTGELFF
.	TRBD1	TRBV7-9	TRBJ1-2	TGTGCCAGCAGTCGTAACATTTTCGGGACAGGGGGCCACTATGGCTACACCTTC	CASSRNIFGTGGHYGYTF
.	.	TRBV10-3	TRBJ1-4	TGTGCCATCAGTAGCCTCCCGCCCGGAACTAATGAAAAACTGTTTTTT	CAISSLPPGTNEKLFF
.	.	TRBV7-2	TRBJ1-1	TGTGCCAGCAGCTTAGTCTACGGGAACACTGAAGCTTTCTTT	CASSLVYGNTEAFF
.	TRBD1	TRBV19	TRBJ1-1	TGTGCCATCACCAGGGGGATGAACACTGAAGCTTTCTTT	CAITRGMNTEAFF
.	.	TRBV9	TRBJ1-2	TGTGCCAGCAGTCACTCAGGTGTCTATGGCTACACCTTC	CASSHSGVYGYTF
.	.	TRBV5-6	TRBJ2-7	TGTGCCAGCAGCTTTGGGGATCAGGGATTCTACGAGCAGTACTTC	CASSFGDQGFYEQYF
.	.	TRBV27	TRBJ2-1	TGTGCCAGCAGCCTCAGGGGTGAGCAGTTCTTC	CASSLRGEQFF
.	.	TRBV7-9	TRBJ2-7	TGTGCCAGCAGCTTAGCGGGGGGGCCCTACGAGCAGTACTTC	CASSLAGGPYEQYF
.	TRBD2	TRBV9	TRBJ2-3	TGTGCCAGCAGCCTTGGTTCTAGCGGTAACACAGATACGCAGTATTTT	CASSLGSSGNTDTQYF
once	TRBD1	TRBV27	TRBJ2-3	TGTGCCAGCAGTAGGACAGGGGCGCCAGATACGCAGTATTTT	CASSRTGAPDTQYF
.	TRBD1	TRBV5-6	TRBJ1-5	TGTGCCAGCAGCCTTCTACAGGGGGTGGCTCAGCCCCAGCATTTT	CASSLLQGVAQPQHF
.	TRBD2	TRBV6-5	TRBJ2-7	TGTGCCAGCAGAAGAGCGGGGGGGCCGATCGAGCAGTACTTC	CASRRAGGPIEQYF
.	.	TRBV4-1	TRBJ2-7	TGCGCCAGCAGCCTCACAGGGTCAGCGCAGTACTTC	CASSLTGSAQYF
.	TRBD2	TRBV4-3	TRBJ2-1	TGCGCCAGCAGCCAAGAATATCCGGGGGGGGCTATTCCCTCCTACAATGAGCAGTTCTTC	CASSQEYPGGAIPSYNEQFF
.	TRBD1	TRBV28	TRBJ2-7	TGTGCCAGCAGCGCGGGACAGGCATCCTACGAGCAGTACTTC	CASSAGQASYEQYF
.	.	TRBV7-2	TRBJ2-2	TGTGCCAGCAGCTCATTCAGGGAGCTGTTTTTT	CASSSFRELFF
few	.	TRBV4-3	TRBJ1-2	TGCGCCAGCAGCCGCGCGTCGGGAGGCTATGGCTACACCTTC	CASSRASGGYGYTF
.	.	TRBV5-1	TRBJ2-3	TGCGCCAGCAGCTTGGTCGGGGGGCTCACAGATACGCAGTATTTT	CASSLVGGLTDTQYF
.	.	TRBV2	TRBJ1-6	TGTGCCAGCAGTGGAAAGGGACTCGGGAAGAGGGATTCACCCCTCCACTTT	CASSGKGLGKRDSPLHF
.	.	TRBV18	TRBJ1-2	TGTGCCAGCTCACCCTCACATCAGGGAGGCTACACCTTC	CASSPSHQGGYTF
.	.	TRBV19	TRBJ1-1	TGTGCCAGTAGTACCTATGACAGTCCCTCGGCTGAAGCTTTCTTT	CASSTYDSPSAEAFF
.	.	TRBV5-1	TRBJ2-1	TGCGCCAGCAGTTTTCCTCAGACTAAAAATGAGCAGTTCTTC	CASSFPQTKNEQFF